This passage covers 14 T cell receptor beta chains from one sample sequenced in a study of cytomegalovirus exposure and HLA in healthy donors (dated by TCRdb to 2016 to 2017). The library came from the immunoSEQ multiplex PCR assay. A mixture of 60 forward primers for TCR Vbeta segments and 13 reverse primers for TCR Jbeta segments was used in the multiplex PCR. This is the immuneACCESS table as TCRdb keeps it, with only in-frame sequences that have V and J called. A part of the clones is gone; compared with another copy, unresolved V genes explain less than half, and the rest is unexplained. Here the sample has roughly 90,000 clones; around 78% occur a single time. Jointly, the top ten make up approximately 4.2% of the sample. Source material: PBMCs. These receptors all come from a woman in her thirties or forties in good health and CMV-seropositive.

The chain recombines TRBV6-5 with TRBJ2-2; TRBD2 matches 8 bases. This CDR3 has 15 residues. Germline-derived CDR1 and CDR2 are MNHEY and SVGAGI. V shed 6 bases, J shed 1 base, and the junction held 4 bases outside the gene matches. The CDR3 nucleotides are TGTGCCAGCAGGCCCCTAGCGGGGAACACCGGGGAGCTGTTTTTT. The encoded protein is CASRPLAGNTGELFF.

The chain has TRBV28 and TRBJ1-3; tentatively, D is TRBD1 (5 bases). Germline assignment: CDR1 MDHEN and CDR2 SYDVKM. The CDR3 loop spans 15 amino acids. Deletions cut 8 bases from V and 0 bases from J, with 14 bases between. The DNA for the CDR3 is TGTGCCAGCCATAGGGGACTGTACTCTGGAAACACCATATATTTT. Translated: CASHRGLYSGNTIYF.

The chain combines TRBV5-4 with TRBJ1-1; D is undetermined. Trimming stripped 4 bases from V and 3 bases from J, with 10 bases between. CDR1 is SGHNT, CDR2 YYREEE, per germline (reference sequence). The CDR3 totals 13 residues. The CDR3 coding sequence is TGTGCCAGCAGCATTGACATCTACACTGAAGCTTTCTTT. Its protein is CASSIDIYTEAFF. The full variable domain, its missing parts supplied by reference TRBV5-4 and TRBJ1-1, is ETGVTQSPTHLIKTRGQQVTLRCSSQSGHNTVSWYQQALGQGPQFIFQYYREEENGRGNFPPRFSGLQFPNYSSELNVNALELDDSALYLCASSIDIYTEAFFGQGTRLTVV.

This clone was observed a handful of times. The J gene is TRBJ1-2, the V gene TRBV7-9, with unresolved D. V lost 5 bases, J lost 7 bases, and 14 bases lay in between. The V gene's germline CDR1 is SEHNR and CDR2 FQNEAQ (reference sequence). This CDR3 spans 13 amino acids. The CDR3 sequence: CASSQRSTGGYTF. The CDR3 coding sequence is TGTGCCAGCAGCCAGAGGTCTACTGGTGGCTACACCTTC.

This chain connects TRBV6-5 to TRBJ1-2, with D maybe TRBD1 (6 bases). Per the germline V gene, CDR1 is MNHEY and CDR2 is SVGAGI. The V end lost 0 bases, the J end lost 6 bases, and 14 bases lay between the germline ends. The CDR3 runs 15 residues. CDR3 amino acids: CASSYSMRGGHGYTF. The CDR3 coding sequence is TGTGCCAGCAGTTACTCGATGCGCGGGGGCCATGGCTACACCTTC.

The V gene is TRBV6-5, the J gene TRBJ2-5; D is undetermined. V was clipped by 4 bases and J by 5 bases, with 11 bases between them. Germline V gives CDR1 MNHEY, CDR2 SVGAGI. The CDR3 runs 13 residues. DNA of the CDR3: TGTGCCAGCAGTTCCCCAGGTGGGGAGACCCAGTACTTC. Residues: CASSSPGGETQYF.

V and J are TRBV5-1 and TRBJ2-7; D possibly corresponds to TRBD1 (6 bases). The germline gives CDR1 SGHRS, CDR2 YFSETQ. This CDR3 spans 14 amino acids. Trimming left V 3 bases short and J 3 bases short, with 13 bases between. For the CDR3, the DNA is TGCGCCAGCAGCTCTGGCGACAGGAGCTACGAGCAGTACTTC. It translates to CASSSGDRSYEQYF.

This clone was seen once. The rearrangement joins TRBV29-1 to TRBJ2-7, with a possible D match to TRBD2 (6 bases). The CDR3 totals 15 residues. Deletions cut 4 bases from V and 3 bases from J, with 19 bases between. Germline CDR1 and CDR2: SQVTM and ANQGSEA. DNA for the CDR3: TGCAGCGTTGCCGGGGGTCAGGGTTGGGACTACGAGCAGTACTTC. It yields the protein CSVAGGQGWDYEQYF.

The V gene is TRBV5-4, the J gene TRBJ1-4; tentatively, D is TRBD1 (5 bases). V was shortened by 4 bases and J by 3 bases, with 10 bases between the two germline ends. CDR1 is SGHNT, CDR2 YYREEE, per germline (reference sequence). The CDR3 covers 14 residues. The CDR3 DNA sequence: TGTGCCAGCAGCGTACAGGAATCTAATGAAAAACTGTTTTTT. It is translated as CASSVQESNEKLFF.

V and J are TRBV11-3 and TRBJ2-5; TRBD1 agrees at 10 bases. Gene TRBJ2-7 matches the end of the DNA better, so the J call may be wrong. Germline-derived CDR1 and CDR2 are SGHNT and YENEEA. This CDR3 region has 13 residues. Written as DNA, the CDR3 is TGTGCCAGTGCCGGGACAGGGGACTACGAGCAGTACTTC. This sequence encodes CASAGTGDYEQYF.

The genes are TRBV7-2 and TRBJ2-3, with 8 positions matching TRBD2. Losses at the gene ends were 5 bases for V and 0 bases for J; bases not matched to a gene: 10. The CDR3 contains 17 residues. Germline CDR1 and CDR2: SGHTA and FQGNSA. DNA for the CDR3: TGTGCCAGCAGCCGAGGAGGGGCTAGCGGGAGCACAGATACGCAGTATTTT. The encoded protein is CASSRGGASGSTDTQYF.

This clone was observed a handful of times. The chain links TRBV19 to TRBJ1-2; D is perhaps TRBD1 (5 bases). CDR1 and CDR2 from the germline V gene are LNHDA and SQIVND (reference sequence). The CDR3 contains 16 residues. The germline V and J ends were trimmed by 5 bases and 6 bases, with 22 bases remaining between them. DNA of the CDR3: TGTGCCAGTAGTTCCGGTCTGGGGCGGGATTTGGATGGCTACACCTTC. This translates into CASSSGLGRDLDGYTF.

This chain connects TRBV4-3 to TRBJ2-7, with 8 nucleotides matching TRBD2. The V gene's germline CDR1 is LGHNA and CDR2 YSLEER. This CDR3 is built from 15 residues. The V and J ends lost 1 base and 3 bases, in that order; junction bases with no gene match: 5. The CDR3 loop reads CASSQGDSGDYEQYF. CDR3 nucleotide sequence: TGCGCCAGCAGCCAAGGGGATAGCGGGGACTACGAGCAGTACTTC.

The chain couples TRBV2 to TRBJ2-5; D unclear. Germline V lookup: CDR1 SNHLY, CDR2 FYNNEI. This CDR3 region has 12 residues. The V end lost 5 bases, the J end lost 5 bases, and 9 bases lay between the germline ends. CDR3 region: CASSLVTETQYF. CDR3 nucleotide sequence: TGTGCCAGCAGTCTAGTTACGGAGACCCAGTACTTC. The complete variable domain, with remaining parts taken from reference TRBV2 and TRBJ2-5, reads EPEVTQTPSHQVTQMGQEVILRCVPISNHLYFYWYRQILGQKVEFLVSFYNNEISEKSEIFDDQFSVERPDGSNFTLKIRSTKLEDSAMYFCASSLVTETQYFGPGTRLLVL.